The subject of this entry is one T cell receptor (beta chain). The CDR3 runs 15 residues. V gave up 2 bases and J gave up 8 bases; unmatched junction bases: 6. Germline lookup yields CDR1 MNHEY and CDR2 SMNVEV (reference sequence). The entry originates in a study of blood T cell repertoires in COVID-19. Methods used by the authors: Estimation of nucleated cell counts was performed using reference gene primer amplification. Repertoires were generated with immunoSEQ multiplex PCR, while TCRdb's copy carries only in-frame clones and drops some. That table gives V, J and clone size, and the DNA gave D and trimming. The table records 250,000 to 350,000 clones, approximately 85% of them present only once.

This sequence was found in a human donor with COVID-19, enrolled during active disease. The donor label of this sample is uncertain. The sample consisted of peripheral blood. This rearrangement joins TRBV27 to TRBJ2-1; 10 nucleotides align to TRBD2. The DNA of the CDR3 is TGTGCCAGCAGTTTACTAGCGGGGGTGAGGGATGAGCAGTTCTTC. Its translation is CASSLLAGVRDEQFF.